This T cell receptor beta chain derives from a study of control samples from healthy donors and cancer patients (dated by TCRdb to the early 2020s). The library was prepared using the immunoSEQ multiplex PCR assay. TCRdb carries this immuneACCESS record with in-frame sequences only. Its versions omit some clonotypes, under half of them owing to an unresolved V gene in the studies checked, with the rest unexplained. In this sample the table shows tens of thousands of clones, around 86% of which occur a single time. The ten largest clones add up to roughly 1.3% of the sample. Remarks on this clone: Its antigen remains unidentified. Within one base of it there is no much larger clone, and no base qualities were kept.

The germline ends are 11 bases apart after V is trimmed by 7 bases and J by 4 bases. Including cysteine and phenylalanine, the CDR3 has 13 amino acids. Only CDR3 DNA remains: 39 bases, in frame from the first base. Sequences MNHNY (CDR1) and SVGAGI (CDR2) are obtained from the germline V gene (reference sequence). The source material was blood. The sequence came from a woman in her forties or fifties in good health. The V and J genes are TRBV6-6 and TRBJ1-5, and TRBD1 may be the D gene, going by 6 matching bases. The DNA is as follows: TGTGCCAGCAAAGGGGGGGGGAATCAGCCCCAGCATTTT. The translation is CASKGGGNQPQHF.